This passage covers 17 T cell receptor beta chains from one sample sequenced in a study of blood T cell repertoires in COVID-19. The assay was immunoSEQ multiplex PCR, and TCRdb's table has in-frame clones only and misses some. The table shows around 180,000 clones, with over 80% occurring only once. Sequencing was performed on peripheral blood. These receptors came from a woman aged 30 to 39 with acute or convalescent COVID-19.

This chain joins TRBV2 and TRBJ2-7; D perhaps matches TRBD1 (6 bases). The V gene lost 6 bases and the J gene lost 2 bases, with 17 bases spanning the gap. The CDR3 is 15 residues long. Germline-derived CDR1 and CDR2 are SNHLY and FYNNEI. CDR3 nucleotide sequence: TGTGCCAGCAGCCCGGGACACCTGTACCCCTACGAGCAGTACTTC. It translates to CASSPGHLYPYEQYF.

The CDR3 DNA sequence: TGTGCCAGCAGGTCATCAAAGCGGGAGGGTTTCCAGTTCTTC. Its protein is CASRSSKREGFQFF. The chain couples TRBV28 to TRBJ2-1, with TRBD2 matching over 10 bases. CDR1 is MDHEN, CDR2 SYDVKM, per germline. V lost 6 bases and J lost 13; bases outside the gene matches: 12. The CDR3 runs 14 residues.

The chain uses TRBV3-1 (or the pseudogene TRBV3-2) and TRBJ1-2, with 8 positions matching TRBD1. The CDR3 contains 15 residues. Germline CDR1 reads LGHDT; CDR2 reads YNNKEL (reference sequence). The V gene end was trimmed by 0 bases and the J gene end by 8 bases; junction bases not matched to a gene: 8. DNA of the CDR3: TGTGCCAGCAGCCAAGATTGGTGGACAGGGTCAGGCTACACCTTC. It codes for CASSQDWWTGSGYTF.

The chain carries TRBV29-1 and TRBJ1-3; D is perhaps TRBD1 (6 bases). Germline lookup yields CDR1 SQVTM and CDR2 ANQGSEA. This CDR3 region has 16 residues. Trimming cost V 1 base and J 2 bases, with 15 bases left between them. The CDR3 DNA is TGCAGCGTTGAAGGAATTACGGGGGGCGCTGGAAACACCATATATTTT. It yields the protein CSVEGITGGAGNTIYF. Drawing the rest from reference TRBV29-1 and TRBJ1-3, the complete variable domain is SAVISQKPSRDICQRGTSLTIQCQVDSQVTMMFWYRQQPGQSLTLIATANQGSEATYESGFVIDKFPISRPNLTFSTLTVSNMSPEDSSIYLCSVEGITGGAGNTIYFGEGSWLTVV.

The chain is built from TRBV10-2 and TRBJ2-7, with D perhaps matching TRBD2 (5 bases). V shed 7 bases and J shed 0 bases, with 13 bases lying between them. CDR3 size: 14 residues. The V gene's germline CDR1 is WSHSY and CDR2 SAAADI. The CDR3 loop is CASKPEGGSYEQYF. The CDR3 nucleotides read TGCGCCAGCAAACCTGAGGGCGGCTCCTACGAGCAGTACTTC.

The chain links TRBV19 to TRBJ2-7; D possibly corresponds to TRBD2 (5 bases). V lost 7 bases, J lost 4 bases, and 17 bases lay in between. The CDR3 consists of 14 residues. Germline-derived CDR1 and CDR2 are LNHDA and SQIVND (reference sequence). CDR3 nucleotides: TGTGCCAGTAACCCACGGGGTCATCCATACGAGCAGTACTTC. Translation: CASNPRGHPYEQYF.

This chain joins TRBV7-2 and TRBJ1-3, with D unclear. There are 15 residues in the CDR3. Trimming cost V 2 bases and J 2 bases, with 10 bases left between them. The V gene's germline CDR1 is SGHTA and CDR2 FQGNSA. CDR3: CASSLSLAAGNTIYF. CDR3 nucleotides: TGTGCCAGCAGCTTATCTCTGGCAGCTGGAAACACCATATATTTT.

This rearrangement joins TRBV24-1 to TRBJ1-3; D is unresolved. The germline gives CDR1 KGHDR, CDR2 SFDVKD. The germline V and J ends were trimmed by 4 bases and 3 bases, with 15 bases remaining between them. CDR3 length: 16 amino acids. CDR3 amino acids: CATSDPVKSGGNTIYF. The CDR3 DNA sequence: TGTGCCACCAGTGACCCCGTGAAATCCGGTGGAAACACCATATATTTT.

The chain employs TRBV7-8 and TRBJ1-1; possibly TRBD1 for D (5 bases). V lost 4 bases and J 5 bases, leaving 17 bases between the germline ends. This CDR3 region has 15 residues. Germline-derived CDR1 and CDR2 are SGHVS and FQNEAQ. The CDR3 DNA sequence: TGTGCCAGCAGCTCCAAGTGGGGGGTCTGGACTGAAGCTTTCTTT. Its protein product is CASSSKWGVWTEAFF.

The chain is built from TRBV7-2 and TRBJ2-5, with TRBD1 as a possible D gene (6 bases). CDR3 size: 14 residues. V was trimmed by 5 bases and J by 5 bases, leaving 15 bases between them. Germline loops: CDR1 SGHTA, CDR2 FQGNSA. CDR3 residues: CASSPGTFMETQYF. The CDR3 coding sequence is TGTGCCAGCAGCCCAGGGACATTCATGGAGACCCAGTACTTC.

CDR3 in DNA: TGTGCCAGCAGCTCCTCGTTAGGGGGCGAGCAGTACTTC. This sequence encodes CASSSSLGGEQYF. The chain links TRBV7-2 to TRBJ2-7; possible D gene TRBD1, 6 bases. The CDR3 loop spans 13 amino acids. Trimming removed 4 bases from V and 6 bases from J, with 13 bases in between. CDR1 is SGHTA, CDR2 FQGNSA, per germline.

V gene TRBV19 combines with J gene TRBJ1-5, with D possibly being TRBD1 (5 bases). Trimming took off 8 bases at V and 4 bases at J, with 9 bases between the two ends. The germline V gene has CDR1 LNHDA and CDR2 SQIVND (reference sequence). The CDR3 length is 12 residues. This CDR3 is CASRGGNQPQHF. Written as DNA, the CDR3 is TGTGCCAGTCGTGGGGGGAATCAGCCCCAGCATTTT.

The rearrangement joins TRBV7-2 to TRBJ2-5; no firm D call. The germline V gene has CDR1 SGHTA and CDR2 FQGNSA. The CDR3 loop spans 13 amino acids. With 4 bases removed from V and 5 bases from J, the gap between germline ends came to 11 bases. DNA for the CDR3: TGTGCCAGCAGCTCCACATACGGGGAGACCCAGTACTTC. Amino acids: CASSSTYGETQYF.

This clone was seen once. This chain links TRBV6-2 or TRBV6-3 with TRBJ2-5, with a weak D call TRBD1 (5 bases). The CDR3 is made up of 11 amino acids. Per germline, CDR1 MNHEY and CDR2 SVGEGT. With 5 bases removed from V and 10 bases from J, the gap between germline ends came to 11 bases. CDR3: CASSQGENQYF. The CDR3 DNA sequence: TGTGCCAGCAGTCAAGGGGAAAACCAGTACTTC.

The gene calls are TRBV6-2 or TRBV6-3 and TRBJ2-6; 11 nucleotides align to TRBD1. Germline V gene sequence: CDR1 MNHEY, CDR2 SVGEGT. V lost 5 bases and J lost 4; bases outside the gene matches: 10. The CDR3 sequence is 18 residues long. Here the CDR3 reads CASSPPGQGVSGANVLTF. CDR3 nucleotide sequence: TGTGCCAGCAGTCCACCGGGACAGGGGGTTTCGGGGGCCAACGTCCTGACTTTC.

The chain links TRBV28 to TRBJ1-1; D unresolved. Germline V gene lookup returns CDR1 MDHEN and CDR2 SYDVKM. Trimming left V 2 bases short and J 4 bases short, with 5 bases between. This CDR3 is built from 12 residues. In DNA, the CDR3 is TGTGCCAGCAGTTTACTGGCCACTGAAGCTTTCTTT. Its protein is CASSLLATEAFF.

The rearrangement uses TRBV7-2 and TRBJ2-1, with 8 bases that match TRBD1. CDR3 size: 15 residues. Germline CDR1 and CDR2: SGHTA and FQGNSA. The ends lost 7 bases at V and 3 bases at J; junction bases unmatched: 8. The CDR3 nucleotides are TGTGCCAGCACCCACGACAGGGGCGGCTACAATGAGCAGTTCTTC. Translating gives CASTHDRGGYNEQFF.